These 10 T cell receptor beta chains came from one sample sequenced in a study of control samples from healthy donors and cancer patients. The repertoire was sequenced with immunoSEQ multiplex PCR; TCRdb's copy has only in-frame clones and lacks some. The table records 100,000 or so clones, 80% to 90% of them present only once. Input material: blood. All receptors derive from a man in his thirties or forties in good health.

V usage is TRBV2 and J usage is TRBJ1-1, with D unresolved. CDR3 size: 13 residues. V lost 4 bases and J lost 4, with 10 bases in between. CDR1 and CDR2 from the germline V gene are SNHLY and FYNNEI. CDR3 sequence (DNA): TGTGCCAGCAGTGTCGGAGGGAGCACTGAAGCTTTCTTT. Residues: CASSVGGSTEAFF.

The chain has TRBV28 and TRBJ2-7; 8 bases fit TRBD1. V lost 4 bases and J lost 9; bases outside the gene matches: 11. Germline CDR1 MDHEN, CDR2 SYDVKM. The CDR3 is 14 amino acids. In nucleotides, the CDR3 is TGTGCCAGCAGTTGGGGACAGGAGACCAGGGGGCAGTACTTC. Amino acids: CASSWGQETRGQYF.

This rearrangement joins TRBV28 to TRBJ2-3, with 8 nucleotides matching TRBD2. Per the germline V gene, CDR1 is MDHEN and CDR2 is SYDVKM. The CDR3 length is 16 residues. V lost 5 bases, J lost 2 bases, and 9 bases stayed unmatched. CDR3 DNA sequence: TGTGCCAGCAGTCCCCCCGATAGCGGGGCCACAGATACGCAGTATTTT. Translated: CASSPPDSGATDTQYF.

CDR3 residues: CASSLDGRTDTQYF. The CDR3, as DNA: TGTGCCAGCAGCTTAGATGGACGGACAGATACGCAGTATTTT. The gene calls are TRBV11-3 and TRBJ2-3; D call uncertain. CDR1 and CDR2 from the germline V gene are SGHNT and YENEEA. This CDR3 is 14 amino acids long. Trimming shortened V by 0 bases and J by 3 bases, and 7 bases separated the two germline ends.

The V and J genes are TRBV5-4 and TRBJ2-2; D is unresolved. This CDR3 is 15 amino acids long. Deletions cut 0 bases from V and 0 bases from J, with 6 bases between. Germline V gives CDR1 SGHNT, CDR2 YYREEE (reference sequence). DNA for the CDR3: TGTGCCAGCAGCTTGGGACACCCGAACACCGGGGAGCTGTTTTTT. As protein: CASSLGHPNTGELFF. The whole variable domain, remainder taken from reference TRBV5-4 and TRBJ2-2, is ETGVTQSPTHLIKTRGQQVTLRCSSQSGHNTVSWYQQALGQGPQFIFQYYREEENGRGNFPPRFSGLQFPNYSSELNVNALELDDSALYLCASSLGHPNTGELFFGEGSRLTVL.

The J gene is TRBJ1-4, the V gene TRBV28; 7 bases are shared with TRBD1. The CDR3 sequence is 14 residues long. CDR1 MDHEN and CDR2 SYDVKM come from the germline V gene. Trimming removed 7 bases from V and 8 bases from J; junction bases left unmatched: 10. DNA of the CDR3: TGTGCCAGCACCTTGAACAGGGGTCAAGAAAAACTGTTTTTT. It codes for CASTLNRGQEKLFF.

The rearrangement joins TRBV6-6 to TRBJ1-5, with TRBD1 identical over 7 bases. The trim removed 5 bases at V and 3 bases at J, leaving 10 bases unmatched. This CDR3 spans 16 amino acids. The germline V gene has CDR1 MNHNY and CDR2 SVGAGI (reference sequence). CDR3 sequence reads: CASSRTGTATNQPQHF. Here the CDR3 DNA reads TGTGCCAGCAGTCGAACCGGGACAGCTACCAATCAGCCCCAGCATTTT.

The V gene is TRBV6-5, the J gene TRBJ1-1, with 7 bases matching TRBD1. Germline loops: CDR1 MNHEY, CDR2 SVGAGI. Trimming cost V 5 bases and J 6 bases; bases outside gene matches: 6. CDR3 size: 13 residues. The CDR3 region is CASSPIQGAEAFF. DNA for the CDR3: TGTGCCAGCAGTCCAATTCAGGGGGCTGAAGCTTTCTTT.

The chain has TRBV10-3 and TRBJ2-7, with D perhaps matching TRBD2 (6 bases). CDR1 ENHRY and CDR2 SYGVKD come from the germline V gene. The germline V and J ends were trimmed by 6 bases and 4 bases, with 16 bases remaining between them. This CDR3 contains 14 residues. Here the CDR3 DNA reads TGTGCCATCAGCCGGGAGTCTGGGACGTACGAGCAGTACTTC. Translation: CAISRESGTYEQYF.

This clone is judged medium-sized. The genes are TRBV6-6 and TRBJ1-3; D possibly corresponds to TRBD1 (5 bases). Germline V CDR1 and CDR2: MNHNY, SVGAGI (reference sequence). The V gene lost 8 bases and the J gene lost 8 bases, with 13 bases spanning the gap. This CDR3 has 12 residues. The DNA of the CDR3 is TGTGCCAGCGGGGGTACAGAATACACCATATATTTT. This translates into CASGGTEYTIYF.